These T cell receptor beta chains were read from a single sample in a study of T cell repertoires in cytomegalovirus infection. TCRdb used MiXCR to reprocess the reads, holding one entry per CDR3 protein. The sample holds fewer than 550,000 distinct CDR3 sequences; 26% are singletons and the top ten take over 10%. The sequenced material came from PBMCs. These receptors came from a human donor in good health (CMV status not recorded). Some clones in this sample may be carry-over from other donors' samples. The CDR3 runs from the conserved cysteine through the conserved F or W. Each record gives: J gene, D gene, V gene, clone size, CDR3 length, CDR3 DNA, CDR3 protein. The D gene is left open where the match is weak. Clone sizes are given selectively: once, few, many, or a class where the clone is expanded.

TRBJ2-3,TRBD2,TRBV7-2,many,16,TGTGCCAGCAGCTTTCTCACTGCTAGCGGGAGAAATACGCAGTATTTT,CASSFLTASGRNTQYF
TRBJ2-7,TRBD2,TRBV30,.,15,TGTGCCTGGAGTGTCCCCAGCGGGAGTAATAACGAGCAGTACTTC,CAWSVPSGSNNEQYF
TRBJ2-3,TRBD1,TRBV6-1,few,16,TGTGCCAGCAGTTCCCAGGGGGCTCGTGGCGCAGATACGCAGTATTTT,CASSSQGARGADTQYF
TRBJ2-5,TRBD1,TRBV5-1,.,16,TGCGCCAGCAGCTTGGAAGGGACAGGGCTTCGGGAGACCCAGTACTTC,CASSLEGTGLRETQYF
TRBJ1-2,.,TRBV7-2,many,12,TGTGCCAGCAGCTTAGTTCGGTATGGCTACACCTTC,CASSLVRYGYTF
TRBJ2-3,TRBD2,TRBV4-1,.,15,TGCGCCAGCAGCCGAAGTGGGAGCGGGAAAGATACGCAGTATTTT,CASSRSGSGKDTQYF
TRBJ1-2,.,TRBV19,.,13,TGTGCCAGTACCATCCACCCCGAACGTGGCTACACCTTC,CASTIHPERGYTF
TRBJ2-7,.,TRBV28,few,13,TGTGCCAGCAGTTCGGGACGGAGATACGAGCAGTACTTC,CASSSGRRYEQYF
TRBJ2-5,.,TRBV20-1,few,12,TGCAGTACAGACAGAACCGGCGGGACCCAGTACTTC,CSTDRTGGTQYF
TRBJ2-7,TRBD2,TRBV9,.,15,TGTGCCAGCGGGCTAGCGGGAGATAAAAAAGGCGAGCAGTACTTC,CASGLAGDKKGEQYF
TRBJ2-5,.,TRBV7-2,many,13,TGTGCCAGCAGCTTGGAAGTGTGGGAGACCCAGTACTTC,CASSLEVWETQYF
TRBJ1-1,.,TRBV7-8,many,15,TGTGCCAGCAGCTTAAGTATGGGCAGTCTAGGTGAAGCTTTCTTT,CASSLSMGSLGEAFF
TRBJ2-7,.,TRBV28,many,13,TGTGCCAGCAGCCCCCCACCAACCTACGAGCAGTACTTC,CASSPPPTYEQYF
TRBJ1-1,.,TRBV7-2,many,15,TGTGCCAGCAGCGACGACCTGTACAGGGCCACTGAAGCTTTCTTT,CASSDDLYRATEAFF
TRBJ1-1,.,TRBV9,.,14,TGTGCCAGCAGCGTCCGGGCCATGAACACTGAAGCTTTCTTT,CASSVRAMNTEAFF
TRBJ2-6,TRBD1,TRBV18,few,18,TGTGCCAGCTCAGCTCGACCGGGACAGGAGTTTTGGGCCAACGTCCTGACTTTC,CASSARPGQEFWANVLTF
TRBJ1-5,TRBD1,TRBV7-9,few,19,TGTGCCAGCAGCATTTTCCCGGGACAGGGGGCTGGGGGCAATCAGCCCCAGCATTTT,CASSIFPGQGAGGNQPQHF
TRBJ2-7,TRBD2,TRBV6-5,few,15,TGTGCCAGCAGTTATCGGACTAGCGGGAGATCCGAGCAGTACTTC,CASSYRTSGRSEQYF
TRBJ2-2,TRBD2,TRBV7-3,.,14,TGTGCCAGCACCCTCCGGGGGGACACCGGGGAGCTGTTTTTT,CASTLRGDTGELFF
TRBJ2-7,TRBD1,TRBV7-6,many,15,TGTGCCAGCAGCTCCAGACAGGGACCCCCATACGAGCAGTACTTC,CASSSRQGPPYEQYF
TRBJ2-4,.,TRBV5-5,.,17,TGTGCCAGCAGCTTTGGTGAGCAGGGATTCGCCAAAAACATTCAGTACTTC,CASSFGEQGFAKNIQYF
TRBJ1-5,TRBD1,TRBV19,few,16,TGTGCCAGTACCCCCGTCGAGACAGGGGGCAATCAGCCCCAGCATTTT,CASTPVETGGNQPQHF
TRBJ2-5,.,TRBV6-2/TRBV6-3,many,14,TGTGCCAGCAGTTACGAAACAGGAGAAGAGACCCAGTACTTC,CASSYETGEETQYF
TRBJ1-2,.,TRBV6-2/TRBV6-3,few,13,TGTGCCAGCCGAGGACCTTCCAACTATGGCTACACCTTC,CASRGPSNYGYTF
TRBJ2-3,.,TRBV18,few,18,TGTGCCAGCTCACCGAACTATAGCGGCGGACGGAGCACAGATACGCAGTATTTT,CASSPNYSGGRSTDTQYF
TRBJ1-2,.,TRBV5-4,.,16,TGTGCCAGCAGCTCGGTCTTGGAGAAATATAACTATGGCTACACCTTC,CASSSVLEKYNYGYTF
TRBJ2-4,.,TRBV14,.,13,TGTGCCAGCAATCCCACCTATGGATACATTCAGTACTTC,CASNPTYGYIQYF
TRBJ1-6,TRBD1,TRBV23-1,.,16,TGCGCCAGCAGTCAACCGACGGGACAGGTTTTTTCACCCCTCCACTTT,CASSQPTGQVFSPLHF